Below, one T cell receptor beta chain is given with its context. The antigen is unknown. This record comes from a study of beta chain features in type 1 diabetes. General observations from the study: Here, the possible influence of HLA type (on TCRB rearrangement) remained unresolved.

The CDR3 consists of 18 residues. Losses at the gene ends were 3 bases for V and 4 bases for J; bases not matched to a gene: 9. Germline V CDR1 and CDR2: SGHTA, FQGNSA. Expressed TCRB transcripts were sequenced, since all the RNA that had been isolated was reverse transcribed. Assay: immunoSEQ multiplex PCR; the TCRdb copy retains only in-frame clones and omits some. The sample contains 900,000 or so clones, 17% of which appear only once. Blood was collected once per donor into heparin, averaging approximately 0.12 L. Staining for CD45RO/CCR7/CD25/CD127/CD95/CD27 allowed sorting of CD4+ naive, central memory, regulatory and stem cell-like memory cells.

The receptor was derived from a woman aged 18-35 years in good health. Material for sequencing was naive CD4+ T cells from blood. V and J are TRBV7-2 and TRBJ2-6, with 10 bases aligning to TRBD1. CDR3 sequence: CASSFRGQGESGANVLTF. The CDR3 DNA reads TGTGCCAGCAGCTTCCGAGGACAGGGGGAGTCGGGGGCCAACGTCCTGACTTTC. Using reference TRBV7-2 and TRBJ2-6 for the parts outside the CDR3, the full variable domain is GAGVSQSPSNKVTEKGKDVELRCDPISGHTALYWYRQSLGQGLEFLIYFQGNSAPDKSGLPSDRFSAERTGGSVSTLTIQRTQQEDSAVYLCASSFRGQGESGANVLTFGAGSRLTVL.